This T cell receptor beta chain is drawn from a study of blood T cells in healthy people across ages. Study background: T cells yielded about one barcoded beta molecule per two cells through template switching.

The second PCR ran roughly 6 to 11 cycles with a sample-barcoded 5' primer and J-beta primers. With 12 random nucleotides, a template-switch adaptor tagged each individual cDNA molecule. Per-sample output comprised a minimum of 2.5 million paired-end reads containing CDR3. From the 5' RACE reads, TCRdb called clonotypes with MiXCR, one entry per CDR3 protein. Here the sample spans hundreds of thousands of distinct CDR3 sequences, around two fifths being singletons. Findings of the study overall: Higher diversity and more naive CD4+ cells were features of long-lived donors, compared to aged donors.

This clonotype showed up just a few times. The antigen is unknown. The receptor's source is a man aged 55 to 70 in good health. Source material: blood.

The CDR3 bases are TGTGCCAGCAGCCCACCTCCCTTTGGCAGAGCAGCCAAAAACATTCAGTACTTC. This codes for CASSPPPFGRAAKNIQYF. The V call is TRBV7-9, the J call TRBJ2-4; D not resolved. The CDR3 sequence is 18 residues long. Germline values: CDR1 SEHNR, CDR2 FQNEAQ (reference sequence). V was trimmed by 5 bases and J by 0 bases, leaving 20 bases between them.